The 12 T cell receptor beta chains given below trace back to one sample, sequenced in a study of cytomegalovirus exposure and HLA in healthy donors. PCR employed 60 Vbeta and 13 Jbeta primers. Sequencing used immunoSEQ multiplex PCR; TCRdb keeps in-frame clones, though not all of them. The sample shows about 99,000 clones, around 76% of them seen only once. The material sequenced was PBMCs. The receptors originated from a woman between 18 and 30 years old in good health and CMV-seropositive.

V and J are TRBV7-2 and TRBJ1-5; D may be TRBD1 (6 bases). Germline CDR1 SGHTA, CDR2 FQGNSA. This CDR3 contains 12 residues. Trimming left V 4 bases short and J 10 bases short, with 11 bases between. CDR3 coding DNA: TGTGCCAGCAGCTCTCCAGGGGTCCCCCAGCATTTT. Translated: CASSSPGVPQHF.

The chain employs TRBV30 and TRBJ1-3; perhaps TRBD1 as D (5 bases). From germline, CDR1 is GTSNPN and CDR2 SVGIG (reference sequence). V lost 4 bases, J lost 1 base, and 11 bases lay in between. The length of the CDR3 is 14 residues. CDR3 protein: CAWTAGFSGNTIYF. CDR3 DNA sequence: TGTGCCTGGACCGCAGGGTTTTCTGGAAACACCATATATTTT.

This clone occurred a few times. In DNA form, the CDR3 reads TGTGCCAGCAAAGGAGTCTACGAGCAGTACTTC. This sequence encodes CASKGVYEQYF. The chain has TRBV2 and TRBJ2-7; D is unresolved. V gave up 7 bases and J gave up 3 bases, with 7 bases separating them. The CDR3 contains 11 residues. The V gene's germline CDR1 is SNHLY and CDR2 FYNNEI.

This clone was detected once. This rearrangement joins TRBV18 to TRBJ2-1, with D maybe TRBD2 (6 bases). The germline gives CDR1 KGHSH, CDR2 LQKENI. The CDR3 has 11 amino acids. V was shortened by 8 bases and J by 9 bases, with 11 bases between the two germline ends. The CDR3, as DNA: TGTGCCAGCAGGGACGGGGGTGAGCAGTTCTTC. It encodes CASRDGGEQFF.

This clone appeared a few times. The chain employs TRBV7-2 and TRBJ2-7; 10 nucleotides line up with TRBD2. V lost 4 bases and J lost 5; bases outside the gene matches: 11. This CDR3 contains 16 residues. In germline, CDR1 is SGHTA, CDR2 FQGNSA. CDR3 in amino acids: CASSSSRSGRGNEQYF. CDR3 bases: TGTGCCAGCAGCTCCTCTCGGAGCGGGAGGGGAAACGAGCAGTACTTC.

The CDR3 loop is CASSTRGSMNTGELFF. The CDR3 DNA reads TGTGCCAGCAGCACCCGGGGGAGCATGAACACCGGGGAGCTGTTTTTT. The J gene is TRBJ2-2, the V gene TRBV7-8, with D possibly matching TRBD2 (6 bases). This CDR3 is built from 16 residues. CDR1 and CDR2 (germline): SGHVS, FQNEAQ. V was pared by 5 bases and J by 1 base, with 14 bases between.

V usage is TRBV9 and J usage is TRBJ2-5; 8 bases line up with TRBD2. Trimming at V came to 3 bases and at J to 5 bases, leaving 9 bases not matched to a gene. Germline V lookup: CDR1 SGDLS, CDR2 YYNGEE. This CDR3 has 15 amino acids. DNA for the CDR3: TGTGCCAGCAGCGAGGGGGGACTAGTTCACGAGACCCAGTACTTC. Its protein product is CASSEGGLVHETQYF.

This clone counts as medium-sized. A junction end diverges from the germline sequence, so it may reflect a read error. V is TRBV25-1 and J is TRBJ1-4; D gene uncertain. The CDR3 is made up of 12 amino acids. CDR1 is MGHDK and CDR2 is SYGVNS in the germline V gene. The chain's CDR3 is CASSDGGLERNF. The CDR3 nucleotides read TGTGCCAGCAGTGATGGAGGGTTGGAGCGGAATTTT.

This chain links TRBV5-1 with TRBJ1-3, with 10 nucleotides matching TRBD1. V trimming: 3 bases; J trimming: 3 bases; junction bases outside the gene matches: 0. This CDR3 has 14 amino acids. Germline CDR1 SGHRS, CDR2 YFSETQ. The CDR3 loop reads CASSWDRGGNTIYF. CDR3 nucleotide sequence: TGCGCCAGCAGCTGGGACAGGGGTGGAAACACCATATATTTT.

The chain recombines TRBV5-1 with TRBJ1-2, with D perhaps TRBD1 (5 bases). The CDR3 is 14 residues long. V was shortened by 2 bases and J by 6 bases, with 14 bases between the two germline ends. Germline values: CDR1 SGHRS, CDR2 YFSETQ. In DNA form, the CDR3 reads TGCGCCAGCAGCTTTTCAGGGCCTTATAATGGCTACACCTTC. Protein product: CASSFSGPYNGYTF.

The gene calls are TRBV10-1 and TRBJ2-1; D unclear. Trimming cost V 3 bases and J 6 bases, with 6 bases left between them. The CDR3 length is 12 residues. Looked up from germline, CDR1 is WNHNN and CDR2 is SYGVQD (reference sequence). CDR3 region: CASSDPLNEQFF. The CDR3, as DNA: TGCGCCAGCAGTGACCCCCTCAATGAGCAGTTCTTC.

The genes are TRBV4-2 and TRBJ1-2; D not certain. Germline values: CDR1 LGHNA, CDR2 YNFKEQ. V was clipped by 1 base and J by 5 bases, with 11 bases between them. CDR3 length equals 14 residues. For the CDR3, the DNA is TGTGCCAGCAGCCAAGGGACTGATTATTATGGCTACACCTTC. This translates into CASSQGTDYYGYTF.